These 29 T cell receptor beta chains were all obtained from the same sample, sequenced in a study of blood T cell repertoires in COVID-19. Here immunoSEQ multiplex PCR was the method, and the copy in TCRdb shows in-frame clones only, minus some. The repertoire holds around 220,000 clones, with 85% to 90% as singletons. Material for sequencing was peripheral blood. These receptors came from a woman aged 50 to 65 with COVID-19, enrolled during active disease.

In regard to this clone: The junction differs from germline at one of its ends, possibly a read error. The genes are TRBV7-9 and TRBJ1-2; D is undetermined. Germline V CDR1 and CDR2: SEHNR, FQNEAQ (reference sequence). The CDR3 spans 19 residues. CDR3 sequence reads: CAGSSYPVGNLDSNYGYTF. Here the CDR3 DNA reads TGTGCCGGCAGCTCATACCCGGTTGGAAACCTAGATTCTAACTATGGCTACACCTTC.

This chain connects TRBV28 to TRBJ2-7; tentative D call: TRBD1 (6 bases). Germline V gene sequence: CDR1 MDHEN, CDR2 SYDVKM. The CDR3 consists of 14 residues. Trimming stripped 2 bases from V and 2 bases from J, with 10 bases between. DNA for the CDR3: TGTGCCAGCAGTTTAGAGGGGGTCCCCTACGAGCAGTACGTC. It specifies CASSLEGVPYEQYV.

This clone showed up just a few times. This chain joins TRBV7-2 and TRBJ2-1; 11 positions agree with TRBD2. There are 16 residues in the CDR3. The ends lost 1 base at V and 5 bases at J; junction bases unmatched: 4. Germline V lookup: CDR1 SGHTA, CDR2 FQGNSA. The CDR3 sequence: CASSLESGLADNEQFF. The CDR3 bases are TGTGCCAGCAGCTTAGAATCGGGACTAGCGGACAATGAGCAGTTCTTC.

The chain joins TRBV4-1 to TRBJ1-6; 7 bases agree with TRBD1. V was pared by 1 base and J by 7 bases, with 7 bases of the junction left unmatched. Germline loops: CDR1 MGHRA, CDR2 YSYEKL. The length of the CDR3 is 16 residues. CDR3 sequence: CASSQGWTGPNSPLHF. The CDR3 bases are TGCGCCAGCAGCCAAGGCTGGACAGGCCCCAATTCACCCCTCCACTTT.

The rearrangement links TRBV5-6 to TRBJ1-6; D not certain. The V and J ends lost 2 bases and 0 bases respectively, with 3 bases between them. CDR1 is SGHDT and CDR2 is YYEEEE in the germline V gene. The CDR3 is 14 residues long. As DNA, the CDR3 is TGTGCCAGCAGCTTATACTCCTATAATTCACCCCTCCACTTT. This encodes CASSLYSYNSPLHF.

The chain uses TRBV7-9 and TRBJ2-7; D unclear. The CDR3 totals 11 residues. The germline CDR1 and CDR2 sequences are SEHNR and FQNEAQ (reference sequence). V was clipped by 5 bases and J by 7 bases, with 9 bases between them. The CDR3 DNA reads as TGTGCCAGCAGCGTCTCGTATGAGCAGTACTTC. Translation gives CASSVSYEQYF.

The chain is built from TRBV5-1 and TRBJ2-3, with a weak D call TRBD1 (6 bases). V was cut by 8 bases and J by 3 bases, with 22 bases left in between. Germline values: CDR1 SGHRS, CDR2 YFSETQ. CDR3 length equals 16 residues. The CDR3 region has the DNA TGCGCCAGTTGCCCGTCGTTTTCGACAGGAACAGATACGCAGTATTTT. Translated: CASCPSFSTGTDTQYF.

The chain couples TRBV6-1 to TRBJ1-1; 8 bases are a match to TRBD1. Germline lookup yields CDR1 MNHNS and CDR2 SASEGT. The V gene end was trimmed by 0 bases and the J gene end by 7 bases; junction bases not matched to a gene: 4. This CDR3 has 14 amino acids. In nucleotides, the CDR3 is TGTGCCAGCAGTGAAGCGCCAGGGGGCGGTGAAGCTTTCTTT. Its protein is CASSEAPGGGEAFF.

This rearrangement joins TRBV27 to TRBJ2-3, with 7 bases that match TRBD1. Per the germline V gene, CDR1 is MNHEY and CDR2 is SMNVEV (reference sequence). The ends lost 4 bases at V and 3 bases at J; junction bases unmatched: 7. This CDR3 comprises 15 residues. The CDR3 region is CASSSLGGGTDTQYF. CDR3 nucleotides: TGTGCCAGCAGTTCCCTAGGGGGCGGAACAGATACGCAGTATTTT.

V usage is TRBV19 and J usage is TRBJ2-2, with D perhaps matching TRBD1 (6 bases). The CDR3 covers 18 residues. Deletions cut 4 bases from V and 0 bases from J, with 18 bases between. CDR1 is LNHDA and CDR2 is SQIVND in the germline V gene (reference sequence). The CDR3 protein is CASSKPTGPKTNTGELFF. The CDR3 bases are TGTGCCAGTAGTAAGCCGACAGGACCCAAAACGAACACCGGGGAGCTGTTTTTT.

The chain is built from TRBV6-1 and TRBJ2-1; tentatively, D is TRBD2 (5 bases). V was clipped by 0 bases and J by 8 bases, with 14 bases between them. The germline V gene has CDR1 MNHNS and CDR2 SASEGT. The CDR3 consists of 15 residues. CDR3 loop: CASSEAQPGNDEQFF. The CDR3 nucleotides are TGTGCCAGCAGTGAAGCGCAACCGGGGAACGATGAGCAGTTCTTC.

The chain has TRBV29-1 and TRBJ2-7; tentative D call: TRBD1 (5 bases). The CDR3 extends over 13 amino acids. Germline V gene lookup returns CDR1 SQVTM and CDR2 ANQGSEA. V lost 4 bases, J lost 3 bases, and 13 bases lay in between. The CDR3 DNA reads TGCAGCGTTGTAAAGGGGCCATACTACGAGCAGTACTTC. Translating it yields CSVVKGPYYEQYF.

This chain links TRBV4-3 with TRBJ1-1, with 8 positions matching TRBD1. This CDR3 has 13 residues. Germline V gives CDR1 LGHNA, CDR2 YSLEER. Germline trimming cut 5 bases from V and 5 bases from J; bases unmatched to any gene: 4. The CDR3 loop is CASSADRGTEAFF. CDR3 coding DNA: TGCGCCAGCAGCGCTGACAGGGGTACTGAAGCTTTCTTT.

The chain recombines TRBV5-4 with TRBJ1-1, with D hard to call. Germline loops: CDR1 SGHNT, CDR2 YYREEE (reference sequence). The CDR3 is 15 residues long. V lost 0 bases, J lost 2 bases, and 11 bases lay in between. The CDR3 here is CASSLVTGVNTEAFF. The CDR3 nucleotides are TGTGCCAGCAGCTTGGTGACGGGAGTTAACACTGAAGCTTTCTTT.

This sequence joins TRBV10-2 and TRBJ1-4; 8 positions agree with TRBD1. CDR1 is WSHSY and CDR2 is SAAADI in the germline V gene. J was trimmed by 8 bases and V by 2 bases; bases with no gene match: 16. The length of the CDR3 is 18 residues. The CDR3 region is CASSEMRTGLRGWEKLFF. CDR3 nucleotide sequence: TGCGCCAGCAGTGAGATGCGGACAGGGTTGAGAGGTTGGGAAAAACTGTTTTTT.

The chain is built from TRBV12-3 or TRBV12-4 and TRBJ2-7, with D hard to call. The CDR3 has 13 amino acids. Between the trimmed V and J ends, which lost 2 bases and 1 base, there was a span of 6 bases. The CDR3 is CASSLRQSYEQYF. In DNA form, the CDR3 reads TGTGCCAGCAGTTTAAGACAATCCTACGAGCAGTACTTC.

The chain employs TRBV11-2 and TRBJ2-3, with a possible D match to TRBD2 (7 bases). Trimming left V 2 bases short and J 6 bases short, with 21 bases between. In germline, CDR1 is SGHAT, CDR2 FQNNGV. The CDR3 length is 17 residues. The CDR3 sequence: CASSLRSHRGARDTQYF. For the CDR3, the DNA is TGTGCCAGCAGCTTAAGATCCCATCGGGGGGCTAGGGATACGCAGTATTTT.

The rearrangement joins TRBV12-5 to TRBJ1-2; D not resolved. This CDR3 comprises 10 residues. In germline, CDR1 is LGHNT, CDR2 FRNRAP. V lost 4 bases and J lost 10, with 7 bases in between. This CDR3 reads CASGSRTYTF. The DNA for the CDR3 is TGTGCTAGTGGTTCCAGAACCTACACCTTC. The full variable domain, rest sourced from reference TRBV12-5 and TRBJ1-2, is DARVTQTPRHKVTEMGQEVTMRCQPILGHNTVFWYRQTMMQGLELLAYFRNRAPLDDSGMPKDRFSAEMPDATLATLKIQPSEPRDSAVYFCASGSRTYTFGSGTRLTVV.

The chain combines TRBV27 with TRBJ1-1; D gene uncertain. The CDR3 is 14 residues long. Trimming cost V 7 bases and J 1 base, with 13 bases left between them. Germline loops: CDR1 MNHEY, CDR2 SMNVEV (reference sequence). The CDR3 coding sequence is TGTGCCAGCAAACTATGGGAGGGGAACACTGAAGCTTTCTTT. This encodes CASKLWEGNTEAFF.

V is TRBV19 and J is TRBJ2-3; D is perhaps TRBD2 (5 bases). The germline V and J ends were trimmed by 4 bases and 0 bases, with 11 bases remaining between them. The CDR3 totals 15 residues. Looked up from germline, CDR1 is LNHDA and CDR2 is SQIVND (reference sequence). The DNA for the CDR3 is TGTGCCAGTAGTAGCGGGCTAGCTAGCACAGATACGCAGTATTTT. This translates into CASSSGLASTDTQYF.

The chain joins TRBV6-2 or TRBV6-3 to TRBJ2-5; tentative D call: TRBD1 (8 bases). Germline-derived CDR1 and CDR2 are MNHEY and SVGEGT. This CDR3 has 15 residues. V dropped 4 bases and J dropped 4 bases, with 16 bases sitting between them. CDR3 sequence reads: CASSSYRGGGETQYF. In nucleotides, the CDR3 is TGTGCCAGCAGTTCATACAGGGGGGGAGGAGAGACCCAGTACTTC.

The chain is built from TRBV5-4 and TRBJ1-2; 7 bases fit TRBD1. V was clipped by 4 bases and J by 0 bases; unmatched bases: 6. The length of the CDR3 is 15 residues. The germline gives CDR1 SGHNT, CDR2 YYREEE (reference sequence). The CDR3 loop reads CASSIYRGPNYGYTF. The CDR3 bases are TGTGCCAGCAGCATCTACAGGGGCCCTAACTATGGCTACACCTTC.

This chain links TRBV5-4 with TRBJ2-5; 10 nucleotides agree with TRBD2. V shed 4 bases, J shed 3 bases, and the junction held 3 bases outside the gene matches. The CDR3 loop spans 14 amino acids. Per germline, CDR1 SGHNT and CDR2 YYREEE (reference sequence). CDR3 coding DNA: TGTGCCAGCAGCATTCTAGCGGGGGAAGAGACCCAGTACTTC. As protein: CASSILAGEETQYF.

The genes are TRBV25-1 and TRBJ1-1, with 11 bases aligning to TRBD1. V was clipped by 1 base and J by 7 bases; unmatched bases: 8. Germline values: CDR1 MGHDK, CDR2 SYGVNS. This CDR3 has 16 amino acids. CDR3 in DNA: TGTGCCAGCAGTGAATTGAGGACAGGGGGCCAAGGTGAAGCTTTCTTT. Translation: CASSELRTGGQGEAFF. Variable domain in full (rest from reference TRBV25-1 and TRBJ1-1): EADIYQTPRYLVIGTGKKITLECSQTMGHDKMYWYQQDPGMELHLIHYSYGVNSTEKGDLSSESTVSRIRTEHFPLTLESARPSHTSQYLCASSELRTGGQGEAFFGQGTRLTVV.

V usage is TRBV19 and J usage is TRBJ2-1, with 8 bases fitting TRBD2. Trimming took 0 bases from V and 5 from J; bases not matched to a gene: 6. Looked up from germline, CDR1 is LNHDA and CDR2 is SQIVND (reference sequence). This CDR3 comprises 16 residues. The chain's CDR3 is CASSIDAAGAHNEQFF. The CDR3 nucleotides read TGTGCCAGTAGTATAGACGCAGCGGGGGCCCACAATGAGCAGTTCTTC.

This chain links TRBV5-4 with TRBJ2-1; the match to TRBD2 covers 7 bases. The ends lost 0 bases at V and 3 bases at J; junction bases unmatched: 9. The CDR3 totals 17 residues. The germline CDR1 and CDR2 sequences are SGHNT and YYREEE (reference sequence). DNA for the CDR3: TGTGCCAGCAGCTTGGGGGGGTATGAGCGGGGCTACAATGAGCAGTTCTTC. Translating gives CASSLGGYERGYNEQFF. Drawing the rest from reference TRBV5-4 and TRBJ2-1, the complete variable domain is ETGVTQSPTHLIKTRGQQVTLRCSSQSGHNTVSWYQQALGQGPQFIFQYYREEENGRGNFPPRFSGLQFPNYSSELNVNALELDDSALYLCASSLGGYERGYNEQFFGPGTRLTVL.

The chain is built from TRBV7-3 and TRBJ2-1, with 12 bases matching TRBD1. This CDR3 has 15 residues. Germline V CDR1 and CDR2: SGHTA, FQGTGA. V was clipped by 4 bases and J by 9 bases; unmatched bases: 7. The CDR3, as DNA: TGTGCCAGCAGCTCAATGGGGACAGGGGGCGGTGAGCAGTTCTTC. Encoded protein: CASSSMGTGGGEQFF.

The V gene is TRBV19, the J gene TRBJ2-2, with D maybe TRBD2 (6 bases). Deletions cut 3 bases from V and 5 bases from J, with 10 bases between. The germline V gene encodes CDR1 LNHDA and CDR2 SQIVND (reference sequence). The CDR3 is made up of 14 amino acids. The chain's CDR3 is CASSIGTLTGELFF. The CDR3 region has the DNA TGTGCCAGTAGTATCGGGACTTTAACCGGGGAGCTGTTTTTT.

This clone was seen only once. V usage is TRBV9 and J usage is TRBJ1-4; unclear D gene. The CDR3 runs to 14 residues. V gave up 2 bases and J gave up 4 bases, with 9 bases separating them. CDR1 and CDR2 (germline): SGDLS, YYNGEE. CDR3 nucleotides: TGTGCCAGCAGCGTGGGCCAGATTAATGAAAAACTGTTTTTT. Amino acid sequence: CASSVGQINEKLFF.